The 32 T cell receptor beta chains given below trace back to one sample, sequenced in a study of blood T cell repertoires in COVID-19. The data were produced by immunoSEQ multiplex PCR, yet TCRdb's version contains in-frame clones alone and is incomplete. The repertoire holds fewer than 300,000 clones, approximately 85% seen once, with roughly 0.94% in the top ten. The material sequenced was peripheral blood. These TCRs come from a human donor with COVID-19, enrolled during active disease. The donor label of this sample is uncertain.

The rearrangement links TRBV2 to TRBJ1-5, with D uncertain. The CDR3 is 14 amino acids. Germline values: CDR1 SNHLY, CDR2 FYNNEI. Trimming removed 6 bases from V and 3 bases from J, with 12 bases in between. CDR3 sequence (DNA): TGTGCCAGCAGCCCACTGGGCCCCAATCAGCCCCAGCATTTT. Translation gives CASSPLGPNQPQHF.

The chain has TRBV6-5 and TRBJ2-3, with TRBD2 matching 8 bases. With 11 bases clipped from V and 2 bases from J, the junction kept 9 bases outside the gene matches. Germline V gives CDR1 MNHEY, CDR2 SVGAGI. The CDR3 contains 14 residues. The CDR3 DNA reads as TGTGCCGGACCGGGAGGGCCTGACACAGATACGCAGTATTTT. This translates into CAGPGGPDTDTQYF.

The sample holds one count of this clone. This chain joins TRBV6-5 and TRBJ1-4; TRBD1 aligns across 8 bases. The CDR3 totals 15 residues. J lost 4 bases, V lost 6 bases, and 7 bases had no gene match. CDR1 and CDR2 from the germline V gene are MNHEY and SVGAGI. CDR3 loop: CASRDRASVNEKLFF. CDR3 DNA: TGTGCCAGCAGGGACAGGGCCTCCGTTAATGAAAAACTGTTTTTT.

The chain has TRBV6-5 and TRBJ1-2; D perhaps matches TRBD1 (6 bases). This CDR3 comprises 13 residues. V lost 7 bases to trimming and J lost 8 bases, with 17 bases between them. Germline assignment: CDR1 MNHEY and CDR2 SVGAGI. The CDR3 DNA reads as TGTGCCAGCACTCCAGGGGTGGCGGCCGGCTACACCTTC. Its protein product is CASTPGVAAGYTF.

The chain is built from TRBV12-3 or TRBV12-4 and TRBJ1-2, with D tentatively TRBD1 (5 bases). V was trimmed by 6 bases and J by 8 bases, leaving 10 bases between them. The CDR3 consists of 11 residues. The CDR3 spells CASSNGGGYTF. CDR3 sequence (DNA): TGTGCCAGCAGCAACGGGGGGGGCTACACCTTC.

This clone was seen a single time. This rearrangement joins TRBV5-6 to TRBJ1-1, with D possibly TRBD1 on 5 matching bases. The germline V gene encodes CDR1 SGHDT and CDR2 YYEEEE. V was trimmed by 4 bases and J by 2 bases, leaving 12 bases between them. The CDR3 totals 14 residues. The CDR3 loop reads CASSPLDSNTEAFF. The DNA for the CDR3 is TGTGCCAGCAGCCCCCTAGACAGTAACACTGAAGCTTTCTTT.

This clone was recorded once. V and J are TRBV5-4 and TRBJ2-3, with 7 bases aligning to TRBD2. This CDR3 has 16 residues. V gave up 0 bases and J gave up 2 bases; unmatched junction bases: 6. Germline CDR1 SGHNT, CDR2 YYREEE (reference sequence). CDR3 coding DNA: TGTGCCAGCAGCTTGGGGGCGGGGACTACCACAGATACGCAGTATTTT. Amino acid sequence: CASSLGAGTTTDTQYF.

The chain couples TRBV6-5 to TRBJ1-2; perhaps TRBD1 as D (5 bases). The CDR3 contains 13 residues. CDR1 is MNHEY, CDR2 SVGAGI, per germline. V shed 9 bases and J shed 8 bases, with 19 bases lying between them. As DNA, the CDR3 is TGTGCCAGTTTCCGTGGGGGGTCGAACGGCTACACCTTC. The encoded protein is CASFRGGSNGYTF.

In regard to this clone: One end of the junction does not line up with germline, which may come from a read error. The V gene is TRBV12-3 or TRBV12-4, the J gene TRBJ1-2; 8 nucleotides align to TRBD1. This CDR3 is 13 amino acids long. In DNA form, the CDR3 reads TGTGCCAGCAGTTTAGCCCCAGGGGGCGCCTACATCTTC. It codes for CASSLAPGGAYIF.

V and J are TRBV9 and TRBJ1-1, with 12 bases that match TRBD1. This CDR3 has 15 amino acids. Losses at the gene ends were 1 base for V and 11 bases for J; bases not matched to a gene: 9. Germline V gene lookup returns CDR1 SGDLS and CDR2 YYNGEE. As DNA, the CDR3 is TGTGCCAGCAGCGTACATTCCCGGGACAGGGGGCGGGCTTTCTTT. This translates into CASSVHSRDRGRAFF. Looking up the rest from reference TRBV9 and TRBJ1-1 gives the full variable domain: DSGVTQTPKHLITATGQRVTLRCSPRSGDLSVYWYQQSLDQGLQFLIQYYNGEERAKGNILERFSAQQFPDLHSELNLSSLELGDSALYFCASSVHSRDRGRAFFGQGTRLTVV.

V and J are TRBV9 and TRBJ2-1; 8 nucleotides align to TRBD2. The CDR3 spans 16 residues. Trimming took 4 bases from V and 3 from J; bases not matched to a gene: 9. Germline values: CDR1 SGDLS, CDR2 YYNGEE. This chain's CDR3 is CASSLVSGRDYNEQFF. For the CDR3, the DNA is TGTGCCAGCAGCCTCGTGTCCGGGAGGGACTACAATGAGCAGTTCTTC.

This clone was detected only once. The chain joins TRBV6-4 to TRBJ2-7, with TRBD1 identical over 10 bases. This CDR3 contains 19 residues. J lost 0 bases, V lost 2 bases, and 13 bases had no gene match. In germline, CDR1 is MRHNA, CDR2 SNTAGT. CDR3 nucleotides: TGTGCCAGCAGTGACCCCCGGGACAGGGGAGGATCGAGCTCCTACGAGCAGTACTTC. Amino acids: CASSDPRDRGGSSSYEQYF.

This clone was found once. Written as DNA, the CDR3 is TGTGCCAGCAGCTTGATTCCAGGGGCAGGGGGTACTGAAGCTTTCTTT. It translates to CASSLIPGAGGTEAFF. The chain couples TRBV5-6 to TRBJ1-1, with 7 bases fitting TRBD1. Germline V CDR1 and CDR2: SGHDT, YYEEEE. Trimming removed 1 base from V and 5 bases from J; junction bases left unmatched: 11. This CDR3 spans 16 amino acids.

The chain links TRBV3-1 (or the pseudogene TRBV3-2) to TRBJ1-2; weak D call: TRBD1 (5 bases). The CDR3 has 13 residues. Germline V gene sequence: CDR1 LGHDT, CDR2 YNNKEL (reference sequence). Trimming took 5 bases from V and 6 from J, leaving 13 bases between them. The CDR3 coding sequence is TGTGCCAGCAGCTTCGGGTCCAGGGATGGCTACACCTTC. Protein product: CASSFGSRDGYTF.

The chain is built from TRBV28 and TRBJ1-5, with no clear D. Germline CDR1 reads MDHEN; CDR2 reads SYDVKM. V was shortened by 2 bases and J by 2 bases, with 16 bases between the two germline ends. The CDR3 extends over 17 amino acids. The CDR3 loop reads CASSLSGAADRNQPQHF. The CDR3 nucleotides are TGTGCCAGCAGTTTAAGTGGTGCGGCAGACCGCAATCAGCCCCAGCATTTT.

CDR3 residues: CASSSARGGNQPQHF. For the CDR3, the DNA is TGTGCCAGCAGTTCAGCCAGGGGGGGCAATCAGCCCCAGCATTTT. The rearrangement uses TRBV28 and TRBJ1-5; 7 nucleotides align to TRBD1. From germline, CDR1 is MDHEN and CDR2 SYDVKM. There are 15 residues in the CDR3. J gave up 2 bases and V 4 bases, and 5 bases lay outside the gene matches.

This rearrangement joins TRBV6-5 to TRBJ2-7; 9 bases map to TRBD1. J gave up 2 bases and V 8 bases, and 4 bases lay outside the gene matches. The CDR3 runs to 13 residues. Germline V gene data show CDR1 as MNHEY and CDR2 as SVGAGI. The CDR3 reads CASGGTGPYEQYF. In DNA form, the CDR3 reads TGTGCCAGCGGCGGGACAGGGCCCTACGAGCAGTACTTC.

This chain links TRBV19 with TRBJ1-2; a possible D gene is TRBD1 (6 bases). The CDR3 sequence is 12 residues long. V was clipped by 9 bases and J by 4 bases, with 12 bases between them. Germline CDR1 reads LNHDA; CDR2 reads SQIVND (reference sequence). The CDR3 region is CASPDRTYGYTF. The CDR3 nucleotides are TGTGCCAGCCCAGACAGGACCTATGGCTACACCTTC.

There are a few counts of this clone. CDR3 loop: CASSLFGTGYTF. The CDR3 DNA is TGTGCCAGCAGCTTATTCGGGACAGGCTACACCTTC. The rearrangement links TRBV11-2 to TRBJ1-2; TRBD1 might be the D (6 bases). Trimming cost V 2 bases and J 8 bases, with 9 bases left between them. CDR1 and CDR2 from the germline V gene are SGHAT and FQNNGV. The CDR3 totals 12 residues.

The V gene is TRBV6-5, the J gene TRBJ1-2; D is possibly TRBD1 (6 bases). Germline V CDR1 and CDR2: MNHEY, SVGAGI. Trimming stripped 6 bases from V and 3 bases from J, with 14 bases between. The length of the CDR3 is 14 residues. CDR3 nucleotide sequence: TGTGCCAGCAGCCGAGGACAGCTCGACTATGGCTACACCTTC. Amino acids: CASSRGQLDYGYTF.

The J gene is TRBJ2-3, the V gene TRBV20-1; 13 nucleotides agree with TRBD2. The CDR3 runs 17 residues. Trimming took 3 bases from V and 3 from J; bases not matched to a gene: 9. Germline V CDR1 and CDR2: DFQATT, SNEGSKA (reference sequence). Written as DNA, the CDR3 is TGCAGTGCTAGTGCTCCCGGGACTAGCGGGAAAACAGATACGCAGTATTTT. Amino acid sequence: CSASAPGTSGKTDTQYF.

The chain links TRBV19 to TRBJ1-6; weak D call: TRBD1 (6 bases). The germline CDR1 and CDR2 sequences are LNHDA and SQIVND (reference sequence). CDR3 length equals 16 residues. Deletions cut 2 bases from V and 9 bases from J, with 17 bases between. This CDR3 reads CASSITQGFFGSPLHF. The CDR3 bases are TGTGCCAGTAGTATAACGCAGGGGTTTTTCGGTTCACCCCTCCACTTT.

This clone was seen just once. The chain couples TRBV30 to TRBJ2-3, with 11 bases matching TRBD2. With V trimmed by 2 bases and J by 2 bases, 3 bases remained unmatched. The length of the CDR3 is 15 residues. Per germline, CDR1 GTSNPN and CDR2 SVGIG (reference sequence). DNA for the CDR3: TGTGCCTGGAGTCGACTAGCGGGGTCCACAGATACGCAGTATTTT. Translated, it gives CAWSRLAGSTDTQYF.

This clone has just a few counts. This chain uses TRBV6-6 with TRBJ1-5, with 7 bases that match TRBD1. Trimming at V came to 2 bases and at J to 8 bases, leaving 9 bases not matched to a gene. This CDR3 has 15 amino acids. The germline V gene encodes CDR1 MNHNY and CDR2 SVGAGI (reference sequence). Written as DNA, the CDR3 is TGTGCCAGCAGTTACGCCGGGGCAGGGGGAGAGCCCCAGCATTTT. It translates to CASSYAGAGGEPQHF.

This clone was found a few times. DNA for the CDR3: TGTGCCAGCAGCTTGGAAGGACAGGGGGTCTCCTACAATGAGCAGTTCTTC. It translates to CASSLEGQGVSYNEQFF. The gene calls are TRBV5-5 and TRBJ2-1; 10 bases match TRBD1. Germline CDR1 SGHKS, CDR2 YYEKEE (reference sequence). V shed 0 bases and J 0 bases; nucleotides not matched to a gene: 3. CDR3 length: 17 amino acids.

This chain joins TRBV12-3 or TRBV12-4 and TRBJ1-6; D is unresolved. Deletions cut 3 bases from V and 10 bases from J, with 4 bases between. This CDR3 is built from 11 residues. CDR3: CASSLRSPLHF. CDR3 DNA: TGTGCCAGCAGTTTGAGGTCACCCCTCCACTTT.

V gene TRBV25-1 combines with J gene TRBJ1-1, with TRBD1 as a possible D gene (6 bases). The CDR3 runs to 14 residues. V dropped 1 base and J dropped 7 bases, with 13 bases sitting between them. Germline V gene sequence: CDR1 MGHDK, CDR2 SYGVNS. Written as DNA, the CDR3 is TGTGCCAGCAGTGAATTTGGGACACCCAATGAAGCTTTCTTT. Amino acid sequence: CASSEFGTPNEAFF. The full variable domain, rest sourced from reference TRBV25-1 and TRBJ1-1, is EADIYQTPRYLVIGTGKKITLECSQTMGHDKMYWYQQDPGMELHLIHYSYGVNSTEKGDLSSESTVSRIRTEHFPLTLESARPSHTSQYLCASSEFGTPNEAFFGQGTRLTVV.

The chain combines TRBV7-2 with TRBJ1-5, with a weak D call TRBD1 (5 bases). V lost 3 bases to trimming and J lost 6 bases, with 15 bases between them. Germline loops: CDR1 SGHTA, CDR2 FQGNSA. The CDR3 spans 15 residues. CDR3 residues: CASSFLGGGGQPQHF. The CDR3 region has the DNA TGTGCCAGCAGCTTCCTGGGGGGGGGAGGTCAGCCCCAGCATTTT.

The chain employs TRBV28 and TRBJ2-1; possible D gene TRBD2, 5 bases. V was pared by 5 bases and J by 7 bases, with 24 bases between. Looked up from germline, CDR1 is MDHEN and CDR2 is SYDVKM. CDR3 length: 17 residues. Here the CDR3 DNA reads TGTGCCAGCAGTGGTATGGGAGTCGGCCGTTCTTGGAATGAGCAGTTCTTC. It is translated as CASSGMGVGRSWNEQFF.

This clone was observed a few times. This sample includes further DNA sequences coding for the same CDR3. The chain joins TRBV30 to TRBJ1-5; the D gene is possibly TRBD1 (5 bases). From germline, CDR1 is GTSNPN and CDR2 SVGIG (reference sequence). The V end was cut by 0 bases, the J end by 4 bases, with 13 bases between. The CDR3 is 15 residues long. Written as DNA, the CDR3 is TGTGCCTGGAGTGTACCCCCCCGGGGGAATCAGCCCCAGCATTTT. Residues: CAWSVPPRGNQPQHF.

CDR3 nucleotide sequence: TGTGCCACTCCGGGACAGGGTAACAATGAGCAGTTCTTC. Its translation is CATPGQGNNEQFF. V is TRBV28 and J is TRBJ2-1; 9 positions match TRBD1. Germline CDR1 MDHEN, CDR2 SYDVKM. This CDR3 comprises 13 residues. The V segment lost 10 bases and the J segment 5 bases; nucleotides outside the gene matches: 6.

J is TRBJ1-2 and V is TRBV30, with 7 bases lining up with TRBD1. The CDR3 is 15 residues long. After removal of 2 bases from V and 10 bases from J, the junction contained 16 bases not matched to a gene. CDR1 GTSNPN and CDR2 SVGIG come from the germline V gene (reference sequence). The CDR3 loop is CAWSFGQAAGRVYTF. The CDR3 region has the DNA TGTGCCTGGAGTTTTGGACAGGCCGCCGGAAGGGTCTACACCTTC.